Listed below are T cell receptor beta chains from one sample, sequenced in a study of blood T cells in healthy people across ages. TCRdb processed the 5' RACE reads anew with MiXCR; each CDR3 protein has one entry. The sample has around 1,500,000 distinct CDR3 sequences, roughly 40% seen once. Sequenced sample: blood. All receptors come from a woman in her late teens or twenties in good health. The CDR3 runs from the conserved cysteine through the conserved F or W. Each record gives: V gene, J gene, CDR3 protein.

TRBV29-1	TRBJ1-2	CSVEGLGGYGYTF
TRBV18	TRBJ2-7	CASSPTSGAYYEQYF
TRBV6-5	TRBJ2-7	CASSSPPKQGYEQYF
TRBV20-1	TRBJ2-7	CSWAGGGDYEQYF
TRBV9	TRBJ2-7	CASSGRTDDHEQYF
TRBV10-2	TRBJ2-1	CASIRAGGYNEQFF
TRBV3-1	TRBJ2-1	CASSQGGGISYNEQFF
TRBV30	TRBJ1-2	CAWSGPGYGYTF
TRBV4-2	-	CASSHLDSSSYNEQYF
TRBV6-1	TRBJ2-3	CASSEGQLSTDTQYF
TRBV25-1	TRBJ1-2	CATSFVMGEGYTF
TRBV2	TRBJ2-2	CASRAGTGDPGELFF
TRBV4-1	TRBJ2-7	CASSPRLAGDKAYNEQYF
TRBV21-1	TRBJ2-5	CASRGTGAQETQYF
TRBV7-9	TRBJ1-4	CASSSGGVEEKLFF
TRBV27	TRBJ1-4	CASSLVGVGDEKLFF
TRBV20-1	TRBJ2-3	CSAGLAAQEDTQYF
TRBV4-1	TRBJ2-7	CTSSQDLARRQGALIDEQYF
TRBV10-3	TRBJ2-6	CAISESTGQGSSGANVLTF
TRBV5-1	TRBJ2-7	CASSFAGTETYEQYF
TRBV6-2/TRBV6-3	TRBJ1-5	CASSFDRGTPQHF
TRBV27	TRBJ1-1	CASSFRGVPNTEAFF
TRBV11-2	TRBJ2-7	CASSVPGQSSYEQYF
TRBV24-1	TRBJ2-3	CATSAAGGLSDTQYF
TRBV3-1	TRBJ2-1	CASSQVFDFYGTSHNEQFF
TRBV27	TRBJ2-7	CATYTRTGSSYEQYF
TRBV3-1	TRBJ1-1	CASSRRGVGTEAFF
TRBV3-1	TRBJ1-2	CASSQGGAYSYGYTF
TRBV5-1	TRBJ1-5	CASSWGGDGQPQHF
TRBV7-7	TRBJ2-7	CASSFLGSRRIYEQYF
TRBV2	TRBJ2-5	CASSELVKETQYF
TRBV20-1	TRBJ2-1	CSASLLAGTSSYNEQFF
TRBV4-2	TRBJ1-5	CASSQGSQPQHF
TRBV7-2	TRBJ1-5	CASSSGQSLQPQHF
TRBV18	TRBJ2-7	CASSPSWDPSYEQYF
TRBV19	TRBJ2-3	CASSMGGGRGTDTQYF
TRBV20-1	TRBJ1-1	CSAQVGTLAGFF
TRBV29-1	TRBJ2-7	CSVVVSGGLAYEQYF
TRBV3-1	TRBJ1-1	CASSHPAGAAEAFF
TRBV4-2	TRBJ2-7	CASSQDTISLDEQYF
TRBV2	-	CASSQTGGMDEQYF
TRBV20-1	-	CSAELAGGSYNEQYF
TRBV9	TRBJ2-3	CASSVGVGAGDTQYF
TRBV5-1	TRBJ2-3	CASSLSNFQGIRGTDTQYF
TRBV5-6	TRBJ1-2	CASSSRGRRDPGGYTF
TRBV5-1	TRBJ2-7	CASSRDRTYEQYF
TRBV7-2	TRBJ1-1	CASSVGHQNTEAFF
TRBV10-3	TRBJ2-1	CAISESTRREGDNEQFF
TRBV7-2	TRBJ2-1	CASSGRTSVQGQFF
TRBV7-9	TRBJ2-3	CASSLGGTTTDTQYF
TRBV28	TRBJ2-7	CASSPHDRPYEQYF
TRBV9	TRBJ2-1	CASSVVAGGTDEQFF
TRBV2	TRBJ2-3	CASSDPGTGGIDTQYF
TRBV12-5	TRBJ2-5	CASGLGGTSGRETQYF
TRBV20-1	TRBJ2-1	CSARGRRAEQFF
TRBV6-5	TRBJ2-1	CASSSTGSYNVQFF
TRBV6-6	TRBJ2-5	CASLGGEETQYF